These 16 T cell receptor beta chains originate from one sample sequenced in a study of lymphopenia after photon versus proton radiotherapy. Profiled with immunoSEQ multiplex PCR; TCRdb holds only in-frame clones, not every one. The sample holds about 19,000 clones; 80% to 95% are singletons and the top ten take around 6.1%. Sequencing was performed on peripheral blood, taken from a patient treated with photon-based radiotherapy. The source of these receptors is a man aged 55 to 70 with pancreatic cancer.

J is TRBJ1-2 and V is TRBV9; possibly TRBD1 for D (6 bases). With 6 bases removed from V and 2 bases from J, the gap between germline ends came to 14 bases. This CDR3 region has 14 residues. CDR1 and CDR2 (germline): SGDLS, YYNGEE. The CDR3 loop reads CASKTTGSNYGYTF. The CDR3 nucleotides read TGTGCCAGCAAAACCACAGGGTCGAACTATGGCTACACCTTC.

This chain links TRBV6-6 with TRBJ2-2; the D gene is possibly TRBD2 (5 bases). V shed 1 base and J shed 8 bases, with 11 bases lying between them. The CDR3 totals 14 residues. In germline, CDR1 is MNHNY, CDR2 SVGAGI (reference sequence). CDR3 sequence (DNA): TGTGCCAGCAGTTACTTACGGGATGCAGGGGAGCTGTTTTTT. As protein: CASSYLRDAGELFF.

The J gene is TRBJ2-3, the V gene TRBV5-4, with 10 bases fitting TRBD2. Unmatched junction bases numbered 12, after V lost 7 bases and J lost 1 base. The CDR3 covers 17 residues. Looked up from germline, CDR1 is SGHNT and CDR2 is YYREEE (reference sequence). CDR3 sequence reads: CASFKGAGLAGTDTQYF. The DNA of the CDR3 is TGTGCCAGCTTCAAGGGAGCAGGACTAGCGGGCACAGATACGCAGTATTTT.

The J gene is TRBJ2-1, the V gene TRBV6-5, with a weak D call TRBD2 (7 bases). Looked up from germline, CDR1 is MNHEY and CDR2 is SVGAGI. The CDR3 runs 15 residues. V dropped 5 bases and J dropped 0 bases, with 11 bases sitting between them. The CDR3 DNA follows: TGTGCCAGCAGTAAGGGGGGGGGCTCCTACAATGAGCAGTTCTTC. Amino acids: CASSKGGGSYNEQFF.

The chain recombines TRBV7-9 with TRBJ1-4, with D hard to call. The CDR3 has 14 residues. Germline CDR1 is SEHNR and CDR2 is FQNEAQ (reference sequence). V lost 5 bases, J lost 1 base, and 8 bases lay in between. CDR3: CASSPQLTNEKLFF. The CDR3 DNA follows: TGTGCCAGCAGCCCTCAGCTAACTAATGAAAAACTGTTTTTT. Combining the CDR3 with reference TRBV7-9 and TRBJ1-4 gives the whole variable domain DTGVSQNPRHKITKRGQNVTFRCDPISEHNRLYWYRQTLGQGPEFLTYFQNEAQLEKSRLLSDRFSAERPKGSFSTLEIQRTEQGDSAMYLCASSPQLTNEKLFFGSGTQLSVL.

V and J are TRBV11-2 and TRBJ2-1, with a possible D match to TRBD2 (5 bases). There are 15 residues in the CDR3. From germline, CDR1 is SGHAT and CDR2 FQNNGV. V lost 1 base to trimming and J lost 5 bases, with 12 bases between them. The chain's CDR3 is CASSLAGLKNNEQFF. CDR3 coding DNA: TGTGCCAGCAGCTTAGCAGGACTGAAGAACAATGAGCAGTTCTTC.

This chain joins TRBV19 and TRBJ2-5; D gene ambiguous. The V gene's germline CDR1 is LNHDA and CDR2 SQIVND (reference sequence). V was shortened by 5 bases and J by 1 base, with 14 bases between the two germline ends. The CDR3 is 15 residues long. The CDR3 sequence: CASSPYGATQETQYF. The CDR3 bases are TGTGCCAGTAGTCCCTATGGTGCGACCCAAGAGACCCAGTACTTC.

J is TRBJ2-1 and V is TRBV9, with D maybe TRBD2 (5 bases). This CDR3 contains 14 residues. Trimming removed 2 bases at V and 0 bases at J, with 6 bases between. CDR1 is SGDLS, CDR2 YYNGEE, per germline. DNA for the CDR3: TGTGCCAGCAGCGTGGACTCCTCCTACAATGAGCAGTTCTTC. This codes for CASSVDSSYNEQFF.

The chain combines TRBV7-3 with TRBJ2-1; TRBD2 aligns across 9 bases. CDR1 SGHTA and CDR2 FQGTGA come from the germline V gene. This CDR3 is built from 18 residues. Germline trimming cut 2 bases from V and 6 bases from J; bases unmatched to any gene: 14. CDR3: CASSLGGASGAVGNEQFF. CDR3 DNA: TGTGCCAGCAGCTTAGGAGGGGCTAGCGGGGCAGTAGGCAATGAGCAGTTCTTC.

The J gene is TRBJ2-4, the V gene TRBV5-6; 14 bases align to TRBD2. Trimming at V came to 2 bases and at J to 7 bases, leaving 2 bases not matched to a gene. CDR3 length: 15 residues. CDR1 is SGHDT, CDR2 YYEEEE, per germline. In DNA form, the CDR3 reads TGTGCCAGCAGCTTCCGACTAGCGGGGGGGAACATTCAGTACTTC. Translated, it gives CASSFRLAGGNIQYF.

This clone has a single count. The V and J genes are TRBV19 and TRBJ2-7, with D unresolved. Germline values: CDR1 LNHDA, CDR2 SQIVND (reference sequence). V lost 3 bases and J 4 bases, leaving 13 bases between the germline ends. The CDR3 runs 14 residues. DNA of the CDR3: TGTGCCAGTAGTATCGGGCATGGACGGTACGAGCAGTACTTC. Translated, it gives CASSIGHGRYEQYF.

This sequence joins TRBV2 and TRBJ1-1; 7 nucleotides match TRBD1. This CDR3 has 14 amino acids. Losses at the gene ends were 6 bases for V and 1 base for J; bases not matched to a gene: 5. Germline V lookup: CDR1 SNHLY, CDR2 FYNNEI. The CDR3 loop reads CASRTQGQNTEAFF. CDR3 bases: TGTGCCAGCAGGACACAGGGGCAGAACACTGAAGCTTTCTTT.

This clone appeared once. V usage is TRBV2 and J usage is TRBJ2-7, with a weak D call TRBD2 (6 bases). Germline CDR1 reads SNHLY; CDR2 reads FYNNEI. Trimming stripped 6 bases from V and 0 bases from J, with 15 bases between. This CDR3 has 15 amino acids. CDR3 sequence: CASRILAGSSYEQYF. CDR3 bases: TGTGCCAGCAGGATTCTCGCGGGGTCCTCCTACGAGCAGTACTTC. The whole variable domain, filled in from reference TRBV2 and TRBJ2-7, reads EPEVTQTPSHQVTQMGQEVILRCVPISNHLYFYWYRQILGQKVEFLVSFYNNEISEKSEIFDDQFSVERPDGSNFTLKIRSTKLEDSAMYFCASRILAGSSYEQYFGPGTRLTVT.

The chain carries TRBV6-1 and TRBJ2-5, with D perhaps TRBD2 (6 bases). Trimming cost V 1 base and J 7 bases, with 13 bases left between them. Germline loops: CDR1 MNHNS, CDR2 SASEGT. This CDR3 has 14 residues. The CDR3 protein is CASSEVPPGGTQYF. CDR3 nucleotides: TGTGCCAGCAGTGAAGTCCCCCCCGGGGGGACCCAGTACTTC.

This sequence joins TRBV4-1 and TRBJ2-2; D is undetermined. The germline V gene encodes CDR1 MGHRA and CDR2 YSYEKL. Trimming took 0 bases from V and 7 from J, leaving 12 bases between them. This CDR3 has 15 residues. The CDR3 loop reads CASSQEGPGHGELFF. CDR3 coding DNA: TGCGCCAGCAGCCAAGAAGGCCCAGGCCACGGGGAGCTGTTTTTT.

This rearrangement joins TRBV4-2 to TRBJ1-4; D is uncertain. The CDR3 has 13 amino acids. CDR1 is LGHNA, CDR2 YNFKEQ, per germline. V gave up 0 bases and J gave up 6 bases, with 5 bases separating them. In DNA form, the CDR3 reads TGTGCCAGCAGCCAAGAAACAGATGAAAAACTGTTTTTT. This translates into CASSQETDEKLFF.